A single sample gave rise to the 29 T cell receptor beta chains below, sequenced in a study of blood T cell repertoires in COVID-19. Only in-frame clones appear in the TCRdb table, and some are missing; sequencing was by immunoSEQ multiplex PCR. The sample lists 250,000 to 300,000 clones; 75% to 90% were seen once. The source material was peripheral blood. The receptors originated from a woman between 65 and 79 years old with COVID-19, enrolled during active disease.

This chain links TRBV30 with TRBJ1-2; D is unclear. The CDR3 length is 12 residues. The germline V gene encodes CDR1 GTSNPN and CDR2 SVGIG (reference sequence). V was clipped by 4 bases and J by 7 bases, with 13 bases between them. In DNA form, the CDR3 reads TGTGCCTGGATTTCGCGAGACACTGGCTACACCTTC. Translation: CAWISRDTGYTF.

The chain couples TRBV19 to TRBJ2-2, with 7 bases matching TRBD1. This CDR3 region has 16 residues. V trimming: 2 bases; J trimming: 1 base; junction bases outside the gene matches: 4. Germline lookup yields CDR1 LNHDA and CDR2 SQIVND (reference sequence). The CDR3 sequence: CASSIQGTENTGELFF. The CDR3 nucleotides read TGTGCCAGTAGTATACAGGGGACAGAGAACACCGGGGAGCTGTTTTTT.

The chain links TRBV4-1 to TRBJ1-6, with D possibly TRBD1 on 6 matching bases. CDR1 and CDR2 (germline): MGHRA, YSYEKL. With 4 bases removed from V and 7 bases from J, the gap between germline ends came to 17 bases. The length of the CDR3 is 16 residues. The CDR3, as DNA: TGCGCCAGCAGCCTAGGGCCCACAGGGACGAATTCACCCCTCCACTTT. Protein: CASSLGPTGTNSPLHF.

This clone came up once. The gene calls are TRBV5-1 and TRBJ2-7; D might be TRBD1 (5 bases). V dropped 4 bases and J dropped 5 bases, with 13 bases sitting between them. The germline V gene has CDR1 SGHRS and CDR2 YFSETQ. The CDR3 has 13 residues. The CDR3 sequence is CASSPRVSHEQYF. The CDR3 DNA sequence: TGCGCCAGCAGCCCCAGGGTTAGCCACGAGCAGTACTTC.

Here the CDR3 reads CATSATGGAYNEQFF. The CDR3 DNA follows: TGTGCCACCAGTGCTACTGGGGGCGCCTACAATGAGCAGTTCTTC. The genes are TRBV24-1 and TRBJ2-1; weak D call: TRBD1 (6 bases). Per germline, CDR1 KGHDR and CDR2 SFDVKD. The CDR3 contains 15 residues. The V and J ends lost 5 bases and 2 bases respectively, with 12 bases between them.

The CDR3 DNA follows: TGCGCCAGCAGCCCGGGGACAGGGGGTGCCTACGAGCAGTACTTC. Residues: CASSPGTGGAYEQYF. The gene calls are TRBV5-1 and TRBJ2-7; TRBD1 agrees at 11 bases. There are 15 residues in the CDR3. J was trimmed by 2 bases and V by 4 bases; bases with no gene match: 5. Germline V gives CDR1 SGHRS, CDR2 YFSETQ.

The CDR3 DNA sequence: TGCGCCAGCAGCCAAGTGGGGACAGGGACGGAGGGCTACACCTTC. Translating gives CASSQVGTGTEGYTF. The chain has TRBV4-3 and TRBJ1-2; 9 positions agree with TRBD1. CDR3 length equals 15 residues. CDR1 LGHNA and CDR2 YSLEER come from the germline V gene. V was pared by 1 base and J by 8 bases, with 8 bases of the junction left unmatched.

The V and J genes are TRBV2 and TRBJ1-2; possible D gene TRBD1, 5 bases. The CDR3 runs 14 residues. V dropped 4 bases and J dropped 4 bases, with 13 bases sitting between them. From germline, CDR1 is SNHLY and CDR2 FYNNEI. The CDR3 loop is CASSGGMGPYGYTF. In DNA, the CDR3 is TGTGCCAGCAGTGGAGGCATGGGGCCCTATGGCTACACCTTC. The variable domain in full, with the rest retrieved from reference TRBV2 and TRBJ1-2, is EPEVTQTPSHQVTQMGQEVILRCVPISNHLYFYWYRQILGQKVEFLVSFYNNEISEKSEIFDDQFSVERPDGSNFTLKIRSTKLEDSAMYFCASSGGMGPYGYTFGSGTRLTVV.

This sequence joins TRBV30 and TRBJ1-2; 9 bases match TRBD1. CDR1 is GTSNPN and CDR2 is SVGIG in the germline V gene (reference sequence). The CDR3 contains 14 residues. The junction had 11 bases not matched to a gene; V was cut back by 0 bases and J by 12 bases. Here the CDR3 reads CAWSVAGQGRLDTF. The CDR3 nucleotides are TGTGCCTGGAGTGTGGCGGGACAGGGTCGTTTGGACACCTTC.

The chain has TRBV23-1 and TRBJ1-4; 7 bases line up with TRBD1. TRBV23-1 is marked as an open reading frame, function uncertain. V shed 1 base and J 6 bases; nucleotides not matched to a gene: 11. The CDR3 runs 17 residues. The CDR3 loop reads CASSQWLGRQGHEKLFF. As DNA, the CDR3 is TGCGCCAGCAGTCAATGGTTAGGGAGACAGGGACATGAAAAACTGTTTTTT.

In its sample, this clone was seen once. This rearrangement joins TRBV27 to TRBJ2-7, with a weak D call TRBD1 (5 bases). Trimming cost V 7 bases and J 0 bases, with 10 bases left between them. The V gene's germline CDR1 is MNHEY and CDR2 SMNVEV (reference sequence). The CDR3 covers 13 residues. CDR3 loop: CASKPRDSYEQYF. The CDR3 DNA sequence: TGTGCCAGCAAACCCAGGGACTCCTACGAGCAGTACTTC.

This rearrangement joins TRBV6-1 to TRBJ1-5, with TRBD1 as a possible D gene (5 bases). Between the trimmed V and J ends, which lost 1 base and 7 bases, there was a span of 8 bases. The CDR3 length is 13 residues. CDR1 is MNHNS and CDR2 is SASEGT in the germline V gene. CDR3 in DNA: TGTGCCAGCAGTGAAGTATGGGGCCAGCCCCAGCATTTT. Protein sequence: CASSEVWGQPQHF.

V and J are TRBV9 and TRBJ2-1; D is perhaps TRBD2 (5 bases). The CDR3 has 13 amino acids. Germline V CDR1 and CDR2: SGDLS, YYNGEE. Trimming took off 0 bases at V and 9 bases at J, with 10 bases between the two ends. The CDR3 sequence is CASSVEIRGEQFF. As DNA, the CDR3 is TGTGCCAGCAGCGTAGAAATCCGGGGTGAGCAGTTCTTC.

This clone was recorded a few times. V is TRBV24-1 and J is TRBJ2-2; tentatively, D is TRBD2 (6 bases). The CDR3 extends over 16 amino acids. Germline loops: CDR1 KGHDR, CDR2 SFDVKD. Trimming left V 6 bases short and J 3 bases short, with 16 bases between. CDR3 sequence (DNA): TGTGCCACCAGTCCGTTGGGTAGCGGTGACACCGGGGAGCTGTTTTTT. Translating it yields CATSPLGSGDTGELFF.

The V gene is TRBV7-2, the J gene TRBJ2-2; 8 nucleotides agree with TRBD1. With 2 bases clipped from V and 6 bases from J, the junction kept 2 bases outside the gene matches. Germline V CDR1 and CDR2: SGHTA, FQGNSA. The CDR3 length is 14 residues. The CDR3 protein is CASSLQTGAGELFF. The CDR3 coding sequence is TGTGCCAGCAGCTTACAGACAGGGGCCGGGGAGCTGTTTTTT.

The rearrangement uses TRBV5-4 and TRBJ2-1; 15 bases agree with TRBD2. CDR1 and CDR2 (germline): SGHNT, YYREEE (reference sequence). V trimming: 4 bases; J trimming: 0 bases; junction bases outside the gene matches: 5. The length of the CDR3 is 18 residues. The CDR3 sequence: CASSPRTSGGVSYNEQFF. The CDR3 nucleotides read TGTGCCAGCAGCCCTAGGACTAGCGGGGGGGTCTCCTACAATGAGCAGTTCTTC. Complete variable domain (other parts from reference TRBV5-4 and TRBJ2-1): ETGVTQSPTHLIKTRGQQVTLRCSSQSGHNTVSWYQQALGQGPQFIFQYYREEENGRGNFPPRFSGLQFPNYSSELNVNALELDDSALYLCASSPRTSGGVSYNEQFFGPGTRLTVL.

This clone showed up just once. CDR3 residues: CASSLSAAGNEQFF. The DNA of the CDR3 is TGCGCCAGCAGCTTGTCGGCGGCGGGGAATGAGCAGTTCTTC. V is TRBV5-1 and J is TRBJ2-1; the D gene is possibly TRBD2 (6 bases). V was cut by 1 base and J by 7 bases, with 12 bases left in between. Per germline, CDR1 SGHRS and CDR2 YFSETQ. The CDR3 contains 14 residues.

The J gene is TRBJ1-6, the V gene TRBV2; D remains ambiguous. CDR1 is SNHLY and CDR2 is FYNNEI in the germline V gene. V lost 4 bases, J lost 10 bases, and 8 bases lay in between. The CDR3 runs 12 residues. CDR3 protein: CASSGEASPLHF. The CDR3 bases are TGTGCCAGCAGTGGTGAAGCCTCACCCCTCCACTTT.

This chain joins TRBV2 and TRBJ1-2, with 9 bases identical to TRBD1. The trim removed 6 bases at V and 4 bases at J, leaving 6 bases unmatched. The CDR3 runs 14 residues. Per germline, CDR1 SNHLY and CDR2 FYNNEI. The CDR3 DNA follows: TGTGCCAGCAGGGACCGGACAGGGGCCTATGGCTACACCTTC. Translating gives CASRDRTGAYGYTF. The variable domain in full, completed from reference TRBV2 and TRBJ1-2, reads EPEVTQTPSHQVTQMGQEVILRCVPISNHLYFYWYRQILGQKVEFLVSFYNNEISEKSEIFDDQFSVERPDGSNFTLKIRSTKLEDSAMYFCASRDRTGAYGYTFGSGTRLTVV.

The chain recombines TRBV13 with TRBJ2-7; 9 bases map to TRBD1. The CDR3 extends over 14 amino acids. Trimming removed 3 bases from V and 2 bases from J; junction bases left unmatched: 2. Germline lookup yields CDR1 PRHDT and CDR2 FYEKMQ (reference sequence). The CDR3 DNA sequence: TGTGCCAGCAGCTTTCGGGACAGGGCCTACGAGCAGTACTTC. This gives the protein CASSFRDRAYEQYF.

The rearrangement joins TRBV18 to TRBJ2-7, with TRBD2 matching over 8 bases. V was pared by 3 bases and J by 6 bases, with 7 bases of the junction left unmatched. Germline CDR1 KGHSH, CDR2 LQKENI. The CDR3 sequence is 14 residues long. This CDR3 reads CASSPSSGGREQYF. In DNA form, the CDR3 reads TGTGCCAGCTCACCTAGCTCGGGGGGGCGCGAGCAGTACTTC.

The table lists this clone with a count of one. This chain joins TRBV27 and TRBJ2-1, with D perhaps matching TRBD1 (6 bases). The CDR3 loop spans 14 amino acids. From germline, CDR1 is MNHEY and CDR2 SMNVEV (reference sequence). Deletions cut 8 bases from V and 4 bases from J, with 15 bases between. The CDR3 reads CASAALQGYNEQFF. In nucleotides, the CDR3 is TGTGCCAGCGCAGCTTTACAGGGATACAATGAGCAGTTCTTC.

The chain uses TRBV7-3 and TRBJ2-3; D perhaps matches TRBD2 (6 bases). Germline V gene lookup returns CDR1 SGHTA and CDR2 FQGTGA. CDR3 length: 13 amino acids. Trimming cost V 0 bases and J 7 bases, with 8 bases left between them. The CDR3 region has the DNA TGTGCCAGCAGCTTAACTGGAGGGAATACGCAGTATTTT. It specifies CASSLTGGNTQYF.

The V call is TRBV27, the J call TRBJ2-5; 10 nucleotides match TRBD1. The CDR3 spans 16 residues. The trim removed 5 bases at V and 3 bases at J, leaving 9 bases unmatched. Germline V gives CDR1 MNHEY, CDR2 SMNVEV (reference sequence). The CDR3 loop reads CASSEDRGIGEETQYF. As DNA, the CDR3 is TGTGCCAGCAGTGAGGACAGGGGGATAGGGGAAGAGACCCAGTACTTC.

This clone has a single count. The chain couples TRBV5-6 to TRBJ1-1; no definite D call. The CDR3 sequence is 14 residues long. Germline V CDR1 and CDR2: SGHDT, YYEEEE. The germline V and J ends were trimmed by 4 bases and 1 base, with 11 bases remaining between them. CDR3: CASSLREGNTEAFF. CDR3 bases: TGTGCCAGCAGCCTCCGGGAAGGGAACACTGAAGCTTTCTTT.

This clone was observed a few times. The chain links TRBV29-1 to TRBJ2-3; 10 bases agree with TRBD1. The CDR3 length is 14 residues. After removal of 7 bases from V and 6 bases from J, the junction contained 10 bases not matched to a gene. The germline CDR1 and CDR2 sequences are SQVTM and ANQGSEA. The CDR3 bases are TGCAGCGGAGGGACAGGGGTACCTCTGGATACGCAGTATTTT. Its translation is CSGGTGVPLDTQYF.

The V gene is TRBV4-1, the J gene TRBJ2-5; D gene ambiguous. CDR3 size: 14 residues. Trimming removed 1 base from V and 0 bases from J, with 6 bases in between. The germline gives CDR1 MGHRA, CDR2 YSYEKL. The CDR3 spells CASSQGANQETQYF. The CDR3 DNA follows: TGCGCCAGCAGCCAAGGGGCAAACCAAGAGACCCAGTACTTC.

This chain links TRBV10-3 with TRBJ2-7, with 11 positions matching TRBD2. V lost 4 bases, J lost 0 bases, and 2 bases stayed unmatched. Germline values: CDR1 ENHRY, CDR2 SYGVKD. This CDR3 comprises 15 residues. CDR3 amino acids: CAISGLAGGSYEQYF. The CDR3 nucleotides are TGTGCCATCAGTGGTCTAGCGGGGGGCTCCTACGAGCAGTACTTC.

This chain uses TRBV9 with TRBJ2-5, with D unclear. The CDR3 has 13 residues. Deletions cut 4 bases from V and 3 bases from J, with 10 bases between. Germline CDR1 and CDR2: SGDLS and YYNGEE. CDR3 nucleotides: TGTGCCAGCAGCCCGAAGCCTAAAGAGACCCAGTACTTC. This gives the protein CASSPKPKETQYF.